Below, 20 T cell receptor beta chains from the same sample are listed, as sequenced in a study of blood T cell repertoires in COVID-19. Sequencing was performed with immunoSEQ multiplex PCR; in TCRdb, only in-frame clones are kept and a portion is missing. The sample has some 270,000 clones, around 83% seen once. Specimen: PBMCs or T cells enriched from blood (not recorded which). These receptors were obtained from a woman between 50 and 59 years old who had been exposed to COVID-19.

In DNA, the CDR3 is TGTGCCAGCAGTGGGCGGGAATTTACGGGCTACACCTTC. It yields the protein CASSGREFTGYTF. V gene TRBV12-3 or TRBV12-4 combines with J gene TRBJ1-2; D is unclear. This CDR3 spans 13 amino acids. Trimming took off 5 bases at V and 8 bases at J, with 15 bases between the two ends.

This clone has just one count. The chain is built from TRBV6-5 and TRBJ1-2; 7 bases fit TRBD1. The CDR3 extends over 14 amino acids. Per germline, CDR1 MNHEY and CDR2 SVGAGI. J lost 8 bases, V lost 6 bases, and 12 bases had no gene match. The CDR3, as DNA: TGTGCCAGCAGCCCCCAAGACAGGGCCCGAGGCTACACCTTC. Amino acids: CASSPQDRARGYTF.

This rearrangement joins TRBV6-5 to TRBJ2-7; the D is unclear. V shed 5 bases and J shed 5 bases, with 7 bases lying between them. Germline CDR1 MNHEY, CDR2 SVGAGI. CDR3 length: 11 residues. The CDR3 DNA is TGTGCCAGCAGTCGAGAAGACGAGCAGTACTTC. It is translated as CASSREDEQYF.

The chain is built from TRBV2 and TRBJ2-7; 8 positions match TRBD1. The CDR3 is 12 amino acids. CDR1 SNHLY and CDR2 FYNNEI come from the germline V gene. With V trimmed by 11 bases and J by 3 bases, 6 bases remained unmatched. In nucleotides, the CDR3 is TGTGCCTCGAGGACAGGGTTCTACGAGCAGTACTTC. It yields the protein CASRTGFYEQYF.

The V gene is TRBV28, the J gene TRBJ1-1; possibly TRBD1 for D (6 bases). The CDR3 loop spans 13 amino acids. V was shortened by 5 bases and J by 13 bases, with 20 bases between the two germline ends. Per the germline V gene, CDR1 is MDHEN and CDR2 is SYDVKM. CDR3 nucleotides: TGTGCCAGCAGTCTCTCGGGGGGGCTGCTAAGTTTCTTT. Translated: CASSLSGGLLSFF.

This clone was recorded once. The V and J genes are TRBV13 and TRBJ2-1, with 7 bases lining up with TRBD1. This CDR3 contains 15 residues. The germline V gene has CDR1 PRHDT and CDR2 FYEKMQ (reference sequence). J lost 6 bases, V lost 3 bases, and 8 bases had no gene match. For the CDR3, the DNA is TGTGCCAGCAGCTTGGGAAGGACAGGTTCCAATGAGCAGTTCTTC. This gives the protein CASSLGRTGSNEQFF.

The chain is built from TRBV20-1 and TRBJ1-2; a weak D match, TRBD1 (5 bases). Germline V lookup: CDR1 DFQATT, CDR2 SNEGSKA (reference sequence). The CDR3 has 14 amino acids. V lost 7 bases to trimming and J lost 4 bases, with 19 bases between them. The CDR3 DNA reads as TGCAGTGGTATTGATAAGGGGTACGGCTATGGCTACACCTTC. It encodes CSGIDKGYGYGYTF.

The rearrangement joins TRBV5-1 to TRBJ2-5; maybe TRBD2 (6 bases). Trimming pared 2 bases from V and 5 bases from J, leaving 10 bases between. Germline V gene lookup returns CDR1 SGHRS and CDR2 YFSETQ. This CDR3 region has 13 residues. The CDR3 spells CASSLGGTETQYF. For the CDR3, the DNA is TGCGCCAGCAGCTTAGGAGGGACGGAGACCCAGTACTTC.

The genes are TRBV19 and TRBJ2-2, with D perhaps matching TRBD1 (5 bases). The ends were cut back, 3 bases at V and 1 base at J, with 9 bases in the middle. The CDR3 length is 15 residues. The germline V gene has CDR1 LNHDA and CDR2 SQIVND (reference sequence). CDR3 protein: CASSMGPLNTGELFF. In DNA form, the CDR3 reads TGTGCCAGTAGTATGGGGCCTCTGAACACCGGGGAGCTGTTTTTT.

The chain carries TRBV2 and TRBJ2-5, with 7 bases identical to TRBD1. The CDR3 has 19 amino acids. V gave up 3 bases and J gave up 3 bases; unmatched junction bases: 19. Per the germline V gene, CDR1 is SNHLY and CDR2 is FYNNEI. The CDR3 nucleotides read TGTGCCAGCAGTGACTCCCTCCAGTTCAGGGGGTTTCCCGAAGAGACCCAGTACTTC. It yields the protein CASSDSLQFRGFPEETQYF.

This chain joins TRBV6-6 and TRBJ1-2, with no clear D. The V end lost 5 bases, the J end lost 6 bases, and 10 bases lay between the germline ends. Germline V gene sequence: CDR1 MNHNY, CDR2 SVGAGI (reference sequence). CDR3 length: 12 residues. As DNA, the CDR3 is TGTGCCAGCAGTGACGGGTTGCATGGCTACACCTTC. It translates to CASSDGLHGYTF.

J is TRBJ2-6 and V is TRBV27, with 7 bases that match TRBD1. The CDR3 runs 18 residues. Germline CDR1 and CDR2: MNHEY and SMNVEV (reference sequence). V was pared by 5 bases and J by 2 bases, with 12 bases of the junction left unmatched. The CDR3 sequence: CASSRSTGPVTGANVLTF. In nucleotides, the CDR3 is TGTGCCAGCAGTAGGTCGACAGGGCCGGTGACTGGGGCCAACGTCCTGACTTTC.

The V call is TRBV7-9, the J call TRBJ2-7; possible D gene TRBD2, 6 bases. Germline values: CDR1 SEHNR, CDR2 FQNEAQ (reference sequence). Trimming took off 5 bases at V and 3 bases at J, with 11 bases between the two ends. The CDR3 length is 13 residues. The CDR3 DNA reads TGTGCCAGCAGCCACGTGCGGGGCTACGAGCAGTACTTC. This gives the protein CASSHVRGYEQYF.

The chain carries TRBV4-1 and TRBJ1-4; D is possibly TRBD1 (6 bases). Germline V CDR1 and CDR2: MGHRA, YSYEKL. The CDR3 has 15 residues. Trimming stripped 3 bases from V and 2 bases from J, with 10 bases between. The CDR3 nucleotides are TGCGCCAGCAGCCAGGCAGGGGTCACTAATGAAAAACTGTTTTTT. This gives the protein CASSQAGVTNEKLFF.

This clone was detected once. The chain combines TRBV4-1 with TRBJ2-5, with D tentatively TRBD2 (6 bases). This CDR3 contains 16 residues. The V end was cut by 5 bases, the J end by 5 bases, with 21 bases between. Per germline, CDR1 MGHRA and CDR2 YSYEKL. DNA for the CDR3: TGCGCCAGCAGCTTATCCGGGACTGGCTCCGGCGAGACCCAGTACTTC. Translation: CASSLSGTGSGETQYF.

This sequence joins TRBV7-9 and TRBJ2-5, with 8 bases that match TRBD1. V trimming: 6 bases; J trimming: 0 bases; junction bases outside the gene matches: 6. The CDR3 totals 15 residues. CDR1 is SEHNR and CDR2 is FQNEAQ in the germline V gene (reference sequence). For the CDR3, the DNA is TGTGCCAGCAGATCTACAGGGGGGAACCAAGAGACCCAGTACTTC. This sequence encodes CASRSTGGNQETQYF.

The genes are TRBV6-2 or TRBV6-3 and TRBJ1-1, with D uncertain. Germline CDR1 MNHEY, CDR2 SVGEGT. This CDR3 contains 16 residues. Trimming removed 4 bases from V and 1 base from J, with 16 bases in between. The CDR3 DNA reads TGTGCCAGCAGTTTCCGAGTCTTATCCCAGAACACTGAAGCTTTCTTT. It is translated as CASSFRVLSQNTEAFF.

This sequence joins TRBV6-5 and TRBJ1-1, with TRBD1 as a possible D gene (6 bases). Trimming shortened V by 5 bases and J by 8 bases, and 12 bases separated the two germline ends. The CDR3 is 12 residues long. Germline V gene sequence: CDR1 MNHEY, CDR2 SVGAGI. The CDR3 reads CASSRTGPEAFF. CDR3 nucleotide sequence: TGTGCCAGCAGTCGAACAGGGCCAGAAGCTTTCTTT.

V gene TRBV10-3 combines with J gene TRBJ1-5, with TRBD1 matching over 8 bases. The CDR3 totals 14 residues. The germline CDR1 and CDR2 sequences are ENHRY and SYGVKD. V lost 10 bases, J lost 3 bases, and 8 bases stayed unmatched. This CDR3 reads CATQMDRDNQPQHF. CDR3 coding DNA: TGTGCCACCCAAATGGACAGGGACAATCAGCCCCAGCATTTT.

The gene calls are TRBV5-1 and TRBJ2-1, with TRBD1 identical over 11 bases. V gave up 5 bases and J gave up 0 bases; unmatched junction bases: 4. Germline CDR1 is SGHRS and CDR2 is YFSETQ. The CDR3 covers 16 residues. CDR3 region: CASRPGTGGSYNEQFF. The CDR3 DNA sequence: TGCGCCAGCAGGCCCGGGACAGGGGGCTCCTACAATGAGCAGTTCTTC.